Following are 4 T cell receptor beta chains from one sample sequenced in a study of OX40 agonist ivuxolimab in advanced cancers. Libraries came from the immunoSEQ multiplex PCR assay. TCRdb provides this immuneACCESS table in a form limited to in-frame rearrangements. Some clones are lacking; in checked studies, under half of them reflect an unresolved V gene, and why the rest are absent is not known. This sample holds some 86,000 clones; about 90% were observed only once. The ten largest make up about 9% of the sample. Specimen: CD4+ or CD8+ T cells sorted from blood, collected in a trial of the OX40 agonist ivuxolimab. The receptor source for this set is an adult with an advanced solid tumor such as melanoma, head and neck, liver or kidney cancer.

V and J are TRBV20-1 and TRBJ1-4; no firm D call. Germline lookup yields CDR1 DFQATT and CDR2 SNEGSKA (reference sequence). The CDR3 has 11 amino acids. Deletions cut 5 bases from V and 4 bases from J, with 5 bases between. CDR3 protein: CSAVVNEKLFF. The CDR3 region has the DNA TGCAGTGCTGTAGTTAATGAAAAACTGTTTTTT.

J is TRBJ2-5 and V is TRBV7-9, with 9 bases aligning to TRBD2. This CDR3 spans 16 amino acids. Germline CDR1 is SEHNR and CDR2 is FQNEAQ (reference sequence). V shed 3 bases and J 1 base; nucleotides not matched to a gene: 6. As DNA, the CDR3 is TGTGCCAGCAGCTTTCCTAGCGGGGATTCCCAAGAGACCCAGTACTTC. It specifies CASSFPSGDSQETQYF.

CDR3: CASSLQRIGGATDTQYF. The CDR3, as DNA: TGCGCCAGCAGCCTGCAACGTATAGGGGGGGCGACAGATACGCAGTATTTT. The chain links TRBV5-1 to TRBJ2-3, with TRBD2 as a possible D gene (7 bases). Looked up from germline, CDR1 is SGHRS and CDR2 is YFSETQ. V was pared by 4 bases and J by 3 bases, with 21 bases between. The CDR3 is made up of 17 amino acids.

In this sample, this clone turned up once. The chain combines TRBV18 with TRBJ2-2; D is undetermined. CDR1 is KGHSH, CDR2 LQKENI, per germline. The CDR3 has 14 amino acids. The ends were cut back, 0 bases at V and 1 base at J, with 3 bases in the middle. CDR3 in DNA: TGTGCCAGCTCACCACCGGGGAACACCGGGGAGCTGTTTTTT. This translates into CASSPPGNTGELFF.